Below, 28 T cell receptor beta chains from the same sample are listed, as sequenced in a study of blood T cell repertoires in COVID-19. Measured with immunoSEQ multiplex PCR; TCRdb has only the in-frame clones, and not every one. The repertoire holds roughly 100,000 clones, with 88% as singletons. Input material: peripheral blood. These receptors all stem from a man in his fifties with COVID-19, enrolled during active disease.

The chain has TRBV18 and TRBJ1-1; 8 bases are shared with TRBD1. V was pared by 1 base and J by 1 base, with 5 bases of the junction left unmatched. The CDR3 has 16 residues. In germline, CDR1 is KGHSH, CDR2 LQKENI. CDR3 nucleotides: TGTGCCAGCTCACCACTTCCAGGGGGCCCGAACACTGAAGCTTTCTTT. Protein sequence: CASSPLPGGPNTEAFF.

J is TRBJ2-5 and V is TRBV18, with D maybe TRBD1 (6 bases). V gave up 0 bases and J gave up 5 bases, with 10 bases separating them. In germline, CDR1 is KGHSH, CDR2 LQKENI. CDR3 size: 14 residues. The CDR3 DNA reads TGTGCCAGCTCACCACCGGGGGCTGCGGAGACCCAGTACTTC. Translated: CASSPPGAAETQYF.

The rearrangement uses TRBV4-2 and TRBJ2-3; 8 bases map to TRBD1. Losses at the gene ends were 4 bases for V and 4 bases for J; bases not matched to a gene: 7. The CDR3 is made up of 15 amino acids. Germline CDR1 is LGHNA and CDR2 is YNFKEQ. The CDR3 here is CASSLGQGAPDTQYF. CDR3 DNA: TGTGCCAGCAGCCTCGGACAGGGTGCCCCAGATACGCAGTATTTT.

Notes on this clone: At the DNA level, this CDR3 is encoded by other sequences in the same sample as well. The chain recombines TRBV30 with TRBJ1-5; D is undetermined. The CDR3 totals 13 residues. Per germline, CDR1 GTSNPN and CDR2 SVGIG (reference sequence). V lost 0 bases and J 4 bases, leaving 7 bases between the germline ends. The CDR3 loop reads CAWSVRDNQPQHF. The CDR3 nucleotides are TGTGCCTGGAGTGTACGCGATAATCAGCCCCAGCATTTT.

The chain has TRBV7-9 and TRBJ1-1, with 8 bases lining up with TRBD1. The CDR3 runs 15 residues. The germline CDR1 and CDR2 sequences are SEHNR and FQNEAQ (reference sequence). The V segment lost 7 bases and the J segment 0 bases; nucleotides outside the gene matches: 7. CDR3 protein: CASNVQGGMNTEAFF. As DNA, the CDR3 is TGTGCCAGCAACGTACAGGGGGGAATGAACACTGAAGCTTTCTTT.

The chain combines TRBV6-5 with TRBJ1-2; D call uncertain. The CDR3 loop spans 12 amino acids. Deletions cut 6 bases from V and 8 bases from J, with 13 bases between. Germline lookup yields CDR1 MNHEY and CDR2 SVGAGI. CDR3 region: CASRPNGGGYTF. The CDR3 nucleotides read TGTGCCAGCAGGCCCAACGGAGGGGGCTACACCTTC.

The V gene is TRBV4-1, the J gene TRBJ2-2, with TRBD1 matching 10 bases. V shed 4 bases, J shed 6 bases, and the junction held 5 bases outside the gene matches. The CDR3 is 15 amino acids. In germline, CDR1 is MGHRA, CDR2 YSYEKL. The CDR3 region is CASSLTGTGAGELFF. The CDR3 nucleotides are TGCGCCAGCAGCCTTACCGGGACAGGGGCCGGGGAGCTGTTTTTT.

The V call is TRBV5-1, the J call TRBJ2-7; D is uncertain. Trimming stripped 1 base from V and 0 bases from J, with 11 bases between. The CDR3 contains 15 residues. Germline CDR1 and CDR2: SGHRS and YFSETQ. CDR3 in DNA: TGCGCCAGCAGCTTGAGGAGTAGCAGCTCCTACGAGCAGTACTTC. Protein product: CASSLRSSSSYEQYF.

This chain connects TRBV6-5 to TRBJ2-1, with 8 bases lining up with TRBD1. The germline V gene encodes CDR1 MNHEY and CDR2 SVGAGI. Trimming at V came to 6 bases and at J to 12 bases, leaving 10 bases not matched to a gene. The CDR3 length is 13 residues. CDR3 loop: CASRSGQGGGQFF. For the CDR3, the DNA is TGTGCCAGCAGGTCAGGACAGGGAGGTGGGCAGTTCTTC.

The V gene is TRBV4-3, the J gene TRBJ1-2; 9 bases fit TRBD1. This CDR3 region has 16 residues. After removal of 1 base from V and 1 base from J, the junction contained 4 bases not matched to a gene. In germline, CDR1 is LGHNA, CDR2 YSLEER. This CDR3 reads CASSQAGTGYNYGYTF. Written as DNA, the CDR3 is TGCGCCAGCAGCCAAGCCGGGACAGGGTATAACTATGGCTACACCTTC.

V gene TRBV7-9 combines with J gene TRBJ1-1; D call uncertain. The CDR3 has 11 amino acids. Trimming left V 5 bases short and J 6 bases short, with 7 bases between. The V gene's germline CDR1 is SEHNR and CDR2 FQNEAQ (reference sequence). The CDR3 coding sequence is TGTGCCAGCAGCCTCCCAGCTGAAGCTTTCTTT. This encodes CASSLPAEAFF.

The CDR3 spells CASSLAGTIVDTEAFF. CDR3 sequence (DNA): TGTGCCAGCAGTTTGGCCGGGACAATCGTGGACACTGAAGCTTTCTTT. This chain joins TRBV28 and TRBJ1-1; weak D call: TRBD1 (6 bases). Germline-derived CDR1 and CDR2 are MDHEN and SYDVKM. Trimming cost V 3 bases and J 3 bases, with 17 bases left between them. The CDR3 extends over 16 amino acids.

The CDR3 nucleotides are TGTGCCAGCAGCCATGCCCTCAGCCGGGATGGCTACACCTTC. It codes for CASSHALSRDGYTF. This rearrangement joins TRBV7-9 to TRBJ1-2; D gene ambiguous. Germline-derived CDR1 and CDR2 are SEHNR and FQNEAQ (reference sequence). Between the trimmed V and J ends, which lost 5 bases and 6 bases, there was a span of 16 bases. This CDR3 is 14 amino acids long. Supplemented by reference TRBV7-9 and TRBJ1-2, the full variable domain reads DTGVSQNPRHKITKRGQNVTFRCDPISEHNRLYWYRQTLGQGPEFLTYFQNEAQLEKSRLLSDRFSAERPKGSFSTLEIQRTEQGDSAMYLCASSHALSRDGYTFGSGTRLTVV.

This clone was picked up a small number of times. The chain is built from TRBV21-1 and TRBJ1-4; the table calls TRBD1, which could not be checked here. TRBV21-1 is a documented pseudogene. The CDR3 loop spans 15 amino acids. The CDR3 sequence is CASSGPGQPNEKLFF. Here the CDR3 DNA reads TGTGCCAGCAGCGGTCCGGGACAGCCTAATGAAAAACTGTTTTTT.

The rearrangement links TRBV19 to TRBJ1-6; 7 bases fit TRBD1. This CDR3 spans 16 amino acids. Germline V gene sequence: CDR1 LNHDA, CDR2 SQIVND (reference sequence). V lost 5 bases, J lost 10 bases, and 14 bases stayed unmatched. This CDR3 is CASSHNRDRAGSPLHF. CDR3 coding DNA: TGTGCCAGTAGTCACAACCGTGACAGGGCCGGGTCACCCCTCCACTTT.

CDR3 sequence (DNA): TGTGCCAGCAGTGATCCGAACGACAAGACCCCAGATACGCAGTATTTT. The encoded protein is CASSDPNDKTPDTQYF. This chain uses TRBV2 with TRBJ2-3; no reliable D call. The CDR3 covers 16 residues. The germline V gene has CDR1 SNHLY and CDR2 FYNNEI. The germline V and J ends were trimmed by 3 bases and 4 bases, with 17 bases remaining between them.

The rearrangement links TRBV27 to TRBJ2-7; possible D gene TRBD1, 6 bases. The CDR3 runs to 14 residues. The germline V gene has CDR1 MNHEY and CDR2 SMNVEV (reference sequence). Trimming removed 6 bases at V and 3 bases at J, with 15 bases between. The CDR3 reads CASRTLGQIYEQYF. Written as DNA, the CDR3 is TGTGCCAGCAGAACACTCGGACAGATCTACGAGCAGTACTTC.

The chain joins TRBV9 to TRBJ1-4, with D perhaps TRBD1 (5 bases). V shed 3 bases and J shed 0 bases, with 15 bases lying between them. Germline loops: CDR1 SGDLS, CDR2 YYNGEE. This CDR3 spans 17 amino acids. This chain's CDR3 is CASSEWDSSPTNEKLFF. CDR3 sequence (DNA): TGTGCCAGCAGCGAATGGGACTCTTCACCAACTAATGAAAAACTGTTTTTT.

This chain links TRBV7-3 with TRBJ1-2, with 10 bases fitting TRBD1. V was clipped by 5 bases and J by 5 bases; unmatched bases: 8. The CDR3 runs to 15 residues. The germline V gene encodes CDR1 SGHTA and CDR2 FQGTGA. CDR3 in amino acids: CASSPSGTGVYGYTF. CDR3 bases: TGTGCCAGCAGCCCATCCGGGACAGGGGTTTATGGCTACACCTTC.

The J gene is TRBJ1-2, the V gene TRBV4-1, with 8 bases matching TRBD1. The V gene end was trimmed by 1 base and the J gene end by 2 bases; junction bases not matched to a gene: 15. There are 19 residues in the CDR3. Germline CDR1 is MGHRA and CDR2 is YSYEKL. Here the CDR3 DNA reads TGCGCCAGCAGCCAAGTGCCGGGGTTGGGCCGGACAGGGAACTATGGCTACACCTTC. This encodes CASSQVPGLGRTGNYGYTF.

This clone appeared a few times. The CDR3, as DNA: TGTGCCAGCAGCCCCTACCGGGCTTTCTTT. Translation gives CASSPYRAFF. The J gene is TRBJ1-1, the V gene TRBV3-1 (or the pseudogene TRBV3-2); D uncertain. This CDR3 spans 10 amino acids. V lost 4 bases and J 11 bases, leaving 8 bases between the germline ends. CDR1 is LGHDT and CDR2 is YNNKEL in the germline V gene (reference sequence).

V usage is TRBV20-1 and J usage is TRBJ2-1; D may be TRBD1 (6 bases). Germline assignment: CDR1 DFQATT and CDR2 SNEGSKA (reference sequence). V was clipped by 6 bases and J by 10 bases, with 13 bases between them. This CDR3 comprises 11 residues. The CDR3 reads CSANTDSEQFF. The DNA of the CDR3 is TGCAGTGCCAACACGGACAGCGAGCAGTTCTTC.

The chain links TRBV7-2 to TRBJ2-7; D gene ambiguous. The CDR3 consists of 16 residues. Germline CDR1 is SGHTA and CDR2 is FQGNSA. V lost 1 base to trimming and J lost 0 bases, with 13 bases between them. The CDR3 DNA is TGTGCCAGCAGCTTAGGGCCAGGTCCAGGCTCCTACGAGCAGTACTTC. Translation: CASSLGPGPGSYEQYF. Combining the CDR3 with reference TRBV7-2 and TRBJ2-7 gives the whole variable domain GAGVSQSPSNKVTEKGKDVELRCDPISGHTALYWYRQSLGQGLEFLIYFQGNSAPDKSGLPSDRFSAERTGGSVSTLTIQRTQQEDSAVYLCASSLGPGPGSYEQYFGPGTRLTVT.

This clone appeared once. The gene calls are TRBV6-5 and TRBJ1-5, with a weak D call TRBD1 (6 bases). Trimming cost V 8 bases and J 2 bases, with 13 bases left between them. CDR1 and CDR2 from the germline V gene are MNHEY and SVGAGI. This CDR3 is built from 14 residues. CDR3 loop: CASSQAGGNQPQHF. CDR3 bases: TGTGCCAGCTCTCAAGCAGGGGGCAATCAGCCCCAGCATTTT.

This chain joins TRBV7-6 and TRBJ1-1; no clear D. Deletions cut 5 bases from V and 4 bases from J, with 26 bases between. CDR1 and CDR2 from the germline V gene are SGHVS and FNYEAQ. The CDR3 length is 18 residues. The CDR3: CASSVYNLGSVKTTEAFF. CDR3 sequence (DNA): TGTGCCAGCAGCGTATATAACCTCGGGTCGGTAAAGACCACTGAAGCTTTCTTT.

The V gene is TRBV20-1, the J gene TRBJ1-2; D might be TRBD1 (6 bases). V was pared by 7 bases and J by 3 bases, with 9 bases between. The CDR3 length is 11 residues. Per the germline V gene, CDR1 is DFQATT and CDR2 is SNEGSKA (reference sequence). CDR3: CSVPGDYGYTF. CDR3 DNA sequence: TGCAGTGTCCCAGGGGACTATGGCTACACCTTC.

The chain is built from TRBV27 and TRBJ1-2; perhaps TRBD1 as D (6 bases). Germline assignment: CDR1 MNHEY and CDR2 SMNVEV (reference sequence). Trimming removed 6 bases from V and 8 bases from J, with 16 bases in between. The CDR3 is made up of 13 amino acids. The CDR3 DNA reads TGTGCCAGCAGCGAACAGGGCTTCGGGGGCTACACCTTC. It codes for CASSEQGFGGYTF.

This sequence joins TRBV5-1 and TRBJ2-5; D is possibly TRBD1 (6 bases). Germline V gene lookup returns CDR1 SGHRS and CDR2 YFSETQ. V lost 3 bases, J lost 2 bases, and 11 bases lay in between. The CDR3 is 14 amino acids. The chain's CDR3 is CASSSGTGQETQYF. The CDR3 bases are TGCGCCAGCAGCTCCGGCACAGGGCAAGAGACCCAGTACTTC.